A selection of T cell receptor beta chains follows, all from one sample in a study of vaccination and CD4 T cells after COVID-19. From the PCR reads, TCRdb called clonotypes with MiXCR, one entry per CDR3 protein. Of nearly 20,000 distinct CDR3 sequences in the sample, 46% are singletons; the top ten hold under 3%. What these receptors recognize is not known. Sequencing used CD4+ T cells from blood, cultured in vitro, obtained after SARS-CoV-2 vaccination. These receptors were taken from a human donor who had recovered from COVID-19. The CDR3 runs from the conserved cysteine through the conserved F or W. Fields, in order: clone size, V gene, D gene, J gene, CDR3 protein, CDR3 DNA. A D gene is named only where the DNA matches it firmly. Clone size is given for some rows only: seen once, a few or many times, or a class if the clone is expanded.

>-|TRBV6-1|-|TRBJ1-1
CASSARQYAEAFF
TGTGCCAGCAGTGCCCGACAGTACGCTGAAGCTTTCTTT
>-|TRBV7-2|-|TRBJ2-6
CASSLGQGYEGANVLTF
TGTGCCAGCAGTCTGGGGCAGGGGTACGAGGGGGCCAACGTCCTGACTTTC
>-|TRBV27|-|TRBJ1-6
CASSLDRYTLHF
TGTGCCAGCAGTTTAGACCGCTACACCCTCCACTTT
>few|TRBV28|-|TRBJ1-2
CASSFGRIPNYGYTF
TGTGCCAGCAGTTTTGGCCGGATTCCTAACTATGGCTACACCTTC
>-|TRBV2|-|TRBJ1-3
CASSGSMGPNTIYF
TGTGCCAGCAGTGGGTCGATGGGTCCAAACACCATATATTTT
>-|TRBV6-1|-|TRBJ1-5
CASRAGSVNQPQHF
TGTGCCAGCAGGGCGGGGAGTGTCAATCAGCCCCAGCATTTT
>few|TRBV7-6|TRBD2|TRBJ2-1
CASSLSGRGNEQFF
TGTGCCAGCAGCTTGAGCGGGAGAGGTAATGAGCAGTTCTTC
>few|TRBV27|-|TRBJ2-3
CASSPLSNTDTQYF
TGTGCCAGCAGTCCTCTTTCGAACACAGATACGCAGTATTTT
>-|TRBV7-3|-|TRBJ2-2
CASSLRRNTGELFF
TGTGCCAGCAGCTTACGCAGGAACACCGGGGAGCTGTTTTTT
>-|TRBV6-5|TRBD1|TRBJ1-2
CASSYRVQGDGYTF
TGTGCCAGCAGTTACAGAGTCCAGGGGGATGGCTACACCTTC
>-|TRBV4-1|-|TRBJ1-2
CASSQVDRTHYTF
TGCGCCAGCAGCCAAGTGGACAGAACCCACTACACCTTC
>-|TRBV21-1|-|TRBJ1-5
CASSKALSGQVTQPQHF
TGTGCCAGCAGCAAAGCGCTTTCAGGACAGGTGACTCAGCCCCAGCATTTT
>-|TRBV4-3|TRBD2|TRBJ2-3
CASSRTSGATDTQYF
TGCGCCAGCAGCCGGACTAGCGGGGCCACAGATACGCAGTATTTT
>-|TRBV12-3/TRBV12-4|TRBD1|TRBJ2-7
CASSFRGLEEQYF
TGTGCCAGCAGTTTCAGGGGGCTTGAGGAGCAGTACTTC
>-|TRBV6-1|TRBD1|TRBJ1-6
CASSDRGREKNSPLHF
TGTGCCAGCAGTGACAGGGGGCGTGAGAAGAATTCACCCCTCCACTTT
>-|TRBV11-3|-|TRBJ2-2
CASSPGAIDGELFF
TGTGCCAGCAGCCCCGGCGCTATTGACGGGGAGCTGTTTTTT
>-|TRBV20-1|-|TRBJ2-7
CSARDWGKKTSTSYEQYF
TGCAGTGCTAGAGATTGGGGCAAAAAGACCAGTACCTCCTACGAGCAGTACTTC
>few|TRBV7-2|-|TRBJ1-5
CASSLTSLGDQPQHF
TGTGCCAGCAGCTTAACTTCTCTGGGAGATCAGCCCCAGCATTTT
>-|TRBV7-2|-|TRBJ1-6
CASSLEDMVLTPLHF
TGTGCCAGCAGCTTAGAGGATATGGTGTTGACACCCCTCCACTTT
>-|TRBV5-1|TRBD1|TRBJ2-5
CASSVDRGVEETQYF
TGCGCCAGCAGCGTCGACAGGGGAGTGGAGGAGACCCAGTACTTC
>-|TRBV6-2/TRBV6-3|TRBD2|TRBJ2-6
CASTSGTIRSNVLTF
TGTGCCAGCACCTCAGGGACTATTCGGTCCAACGTCCTGACTTTC
>-|TRBV20-1|-|TRBJ2-1
CSGNSGQYNEQFF
TGCAGCGGGAATAGCGGTCAGTACAATGAGCAGTTCTTC
>-|TRBV4-3|-|TRBJ1-3
CASSQEALGGNTIYF
TGCGCCAGCAGCCAAGAAGCCCTTGGCGGAAACACCATATATTTT
>-|TRBV28|TRBD1|TRBJ1-1
CASSSLTDRENTEAFF
TGTGCCAGCAGTTCTTTAACGGACAGGGAGAACACTGAAGCTTTCTTT
>-|TRBV20-1|TRBD1|TRBJ1-2
CSARPGQGAGYTF
TGCAGTGCTAGGCCGGGACAGGGGGCCGGCTACACCTTC
>-|TRBV7-9|-|TRBJ2-4
CASSSPRLGIGNIQYF
TGTGCCAGCAGCTCCCCACGGTTGGGGATCGGAAACATTCAGTACTTC
>-|TRBV20-1|-|TRBJ2-3
CSARDFGSPDTQYF
TGCAGTGCTAGAGATTTCGGTAGCCCAGATACGCAGTATTTT
>-|TRBV28|-|TRBJ2-2
CASSLQGPGELFF
TGTGCCAGCAGTTTACAGGGGCCCGGGGAGCTGTTTTTT
>-|TRBV7-9|TRBD1|TRBJ1-1
CASSLYRGGNTEAFF
TGTGCCAGCAGCTTGTACAGGGGGGGGAACACTGAAGCTTTCTTT
>-|TRBV5-4|-|TRBJ1-2
CASSLRDKLYGYTF
TGTGCCAGCAGCTTACGGGACAAGTTATATGGCTACACCTTC
>few|TRBV20-1|-|TRBJ1-6
CSARGSEGRYNSPLHF
TGCAGTGCTAGAGGGTCGGAGGGACGATACAATTCACCCCTCCACTTT
>-|TRBV15|-|TRBJ2-3
CATSRAGGGYTDTQYF
TGTGCCACCAGCAGGGCTGGCGGAGGTTACACAGATACGCAGTATTTT
>-|TRBV5-4|-|TRBJ2-1
CASSPETVANEQFF
TGTGCCAGCAGCCCGGAGACAGTTGCCAATGAGCAGTTCTTC
>few|TRBV6-1|-|TRBJ1-5
CASSESFGQPQHF
TGTGCCAGCAGTGAAAGCTTCGGGCAGCCCCAGCATTTT
>-|TRBV6-5|-|TRBJ2-5
CASSYSFEGRETQYF
TGTGCCAGCAGTTACTCTTTTGAGGGGCGGGAGACCCAGTACTTC
>few|TRBV7-2|-|TRBJ2-3
CASSLTGARTDTQYF
TGTGCCAGCAGCTTAACGGGGGCGCGGACAGATACGCAGTATTTT
>-|TRBV25-1|-|TRBJ1-6
CASSESSGFNSPLHF
TGTGCCAGCAGTGAATCCTCAGGATTTAATTCACCCCTCCACTTT
>-|TRBV6-4|-|TRBJ2-3
CASSFRGGTDTQYF
TGTGCCAGCAGTTTCAGAGGTGGCACAGATACGCAGTATTTT
>medium-sized|TRBV4-3|-|TRBJ1-2
CASSQGTANYGYTF
TGCGCCAGCAGCCAAGGGACAGCTAACTATGGCTACACCTTC
>-|TRBV6-5|TRBD1|TRBJ1-2
CASSSRQGNDYGYTF
TGTGCCAGCAGTTCTAGACAGGGGAACGACTATGGCTACACCTTC
>few|TRBV27|-|TRBJ1-1
CASSTRTVTMNTEAFF
TGTGCCAGCAGTACGCGGACGGTTACCATGAACACTGAAGCTTTCTTT
>few|TRBV20-1|TRBD2|TRBJ2-5
CSAKKLAGGPETQYF
TGCAGTGCCAAGAAACTAGCGGGGGGGCCTGAGACCCAGTACTTC
>-|TRBV20-1|-|TRBJ2-7
CSASNRAFEQYF
TGCAGTGCTAGTAACAGGGCGTTCGAGCAGTACTTC
>few|TRBV2|-|TRBJ2-7
CASNEGSTYEQYF
TGTGCCAGCAACGAGGGGTCCACCTACGAGCAGTACTTC
>-|TRBV27|TRBD2|TRBJ2-7
CASSLGGSSYEQYF
TGTGCCAGCAGTTTGGGCGGGAGCTCCTACGAGCAGTACTTC
>-|TRBV7-8|-|TRBJ2-1
CASSLPSAGAVLSSYNEQFF
TGTGCCAGCAGCTTACCCTCCGCGGGGGCCGTATTAAGCTCCTACAATGAGCAGTTCTTC
>-|TRBV18|-|TRBJ1-1
CASSPAILGQQNTEAFF
TGTGCCAGCTCACCGGCAATCTTAGGGCAACAGAACACTGAAGCTTTCTTT
>-|TRBV28|TRBD1|TRBJ1-5
CASSLDRGHQPQHF
TGTGCCAGCAGTTTGGACAGGGGGCATCAGCCCCAGCATTTT
>-|TRBV19|-|TRBJ2-2
CASSLRAGELFF
TGTGCCAGTAGTCTCCGGGCCGGGGAGCTGTTTTTT
>-|TRBV6-4|-|TRBJ1-1
CASSEGVQGAEAFF
TGTGCCAGCAGCGAGGGTGTGCAGGGCGCTGAAGCTTTCTTT
>-|TRBV20-1|TRBD2|TRBJ2-7
CSATGTRTSYEQYF
TGCAGTGCCACCGGGACTAGAACGTCCTACGAGCAGTACTTC
>-|TRBV19|-|TRBJ1-1
CASSCGRVPTEAFF
TGTGCCAGTAGTTGCGGCAGGGTGCCAACTGAAGCTTTCTTT